The 32 T cell receptor beta chains given below trace back to one sample, sequenced in a study of blood T cell repertoires in COVID-19. Sequencing was performed with immunoSEQ multiplex PCR; in TCRdb, only in-frame clones are kept and a portion is missing. The table lists 100,000 or so clones, approximately 69% of them singletons. Sequencing was performed on peripheral blood. These receptors came from an elderly man with acute or convalescent COVID-19.

This clone occurred a few times. The chain carries TRBV10-3 and TRBJ1-6; weak D call: TRBD1 (6 bases). Trimming cost V 8 bases and J 9 bases, with 14 bases left between them. The germline gives CDR1 ENHRY, CDR2 SYGVKD. CDR3 length: 13 residues. CDR3 region: CAIQTGASSPLHF. The CDR3 DNA sequence: TGTGCCATCCAGACAGGCGCATCTTCACCCCTCCACTTT.

This clone was recorded many times. V usage is TRBV2 and J usage is TRBJ2-7, with 8 bases aligning to TRBD1. The trim removed 3 bases at V and 2 bases at J, leaving 3 bases unmatched. The CDR3 loop spans 14 amino acids. The germline CDR1 and CDR2 sequences are SNHLY and FYNNEI. CDR3 nucleotide sequence: TGTGCCAGCAGTGAGTACAGGGGGGCCTACGAGCAGTACTTC. This encodes CASSEYRGAYEQYF.

The rearrangement joins TRBV7-2 to TRBJ1-1, with a possible D match to TRBD1 (6 bases). Trimming took 6 bases from V and 5 from J, leaving 16 bases between them. The CDR3 is 14 residues long. Per the germline V gene, CDR1 is SGHTA and CDR2 is FQGNSA. This chain's CDR3 is CASSSTGGGTEAFF. Here the CDR3 DNA reads TGTGCCAGCAGTTCTACGGGGGGCGGGACTGAAGCTTTCTTT.

The chain employs TRBV7-9 and TRBJ2-5, with D perhaps matching TRBD2 (6 bases). This CDR3 spans 13 amino acids. The ends were cut back, 7 bases at V and 9 bases at J, with 18 bases in the middle. Germline V gene lookup returns CDR1 SEHNR and CDR2 FQNEAQ (reference sequence). The CDR3 DNA sequence: TGTGCCAGCAATTCGGAGGGCCGGCGGGCCCAGTACTTC. Protein sequence: CASNSEGRRAQYF.

The chain recombines TRBV6-5 with TRBJ1-2; 12 bases agree with TRBD1. Germline V gene data show CDR1 as MNHEY and CDR2 as SVGAGI. The J segment lost 8 bases and the V segment lost 2 bases, leaving 6 bases of the junction unmatched. The CDR3 spans 15 residues. The CDR3 sequence is CASSYGTGGARGYTF. The CDR3 region has the DNA TGTGCCAGCAGTTACGGGACAGGGGGCGCGCGGGGCTACACCTTC.

This chain joins TRBV5-4 and TRBJ2-4; D possibly corresponds to TRBD2 (6 bases). From germline, CDR1 is SGHNT and CDR2 YYREEE (reference sequence). The germline V and J ends were trimmed by 7 bases and 7 bases, with 12 bases remaining between them. This CDR3 has 12 residues. The CDR3 DNA reads as TGTGCCAGCGGAGGGGCGGGGAACATTCAGTACTTC. This translates into CASGGAGNIQYF.

This clone was recorded a few times. The chain carries TRBV2 and TRBJ1-4, with TRBD1 identical over 9 bases. Germline V gene data show CDR1 as SNHLY and CDR2 as FYNNEI. The CDR3 sequence is 14 residues long. The V gene end was trimmed by 8 bases and the J gene end by 8 bases; junction bases not matched to a gene: 9. In nucleotides, the CDR3 is TGTGCCAGCCGAGGGACAGGGTCTTTCGAAAAACTGTTTTTT. Residues: CASRGTGSFEKLFF.

This clone occurred once. The chain carries TRBV9 and TRBJ2-3, with 11 nucleotides matching TRBD2. The length of the CDR3 is 17 residues. Germline CDR1 reads SGDLS; CDR2 reads YYNGEE. The V and J ends lost 3 bases and 6 bases, in that order; junction bases with no gene match: 12. In DNA form, the CDR3 reads TGTGCCAGCAGCGCCGGGCTAGCGGGAGGACTCATGGATACGCAGTATTTT. It encodes CASSAGLAGGLMDTQYF.

The V and J genes are TRBV11-2 and TRBJ2-1; no reliable D call. V shed 7 bases and J shed 0 bases, with 7 bases lying between them. CDR3 size: 13 residues. Germline V gene data show CDR1 as SGHAT and CDR2 as FQNNGV. The CDR3 DNA reads TGTGCCAGCACGATGAGCTCCTACAATGAGCAGTTCTTC. This codes for CASTMSSYNEQFF.

This rearrangement joins TRBV18 to TRBJ1-5; 8 bases match TRBD1. Germline CDR1 is KGHSH and CDR2 is LQKENI. The V and J ends lost 2 bases and 9 bases, in that order; junction bases with no gene match: 6. This CDR3 spans 14 amino acids. Here the CDR3 reads CASSPTGGTLPQHF. In DNA form, the CDR3 reads TGTGCCAGCTCACCAACAGGGGGTACTCTGCCCCAGCATTTT.

This clone was seen at least ten times. The chain carries TRBV6-2 or TRBV6-3 and TRBJ2-2, with D perhaps TRBD2 (6 bases). Germline CDR1 reads MNHEY; CDR2 reads SVGEGT. The V and J ends lost 2 bases and 6 bases respectively, with 13 bases between them. This CDR3 is built from 15 residues. The CDR3 region has the DNA TGTGCCAGCAGTTACGGCGGAGGGAAGGCCGGGGAGCTGTTTTTT. It encodes CASSYGGGKAGELFF.

This clone was seen more than once but under ten times. The chain uses TRBV18 and TRBJ2-7; 9 bases are shared with TRBD1. V lost 3 bases and J lost 2; bases outside the gene matches: 5. Germline V lookup: CDR1 KGHSH, CDR2 LQKENI. This CDR3 spans 15 amino acids. The CDR3 region is CASSPGTGSAYEQYF. CDR3 nucleotide sequence: TGTGCCAGCTCACCGGGGACAGGGTCCGCCTACGAGCAGTACTTC.

The chain employs TRBV29-1 and TRBJ1-2; no clear D. The CDR3 covers 12 residues. Germline-derived CDR1 and CDR2 are SQVTM and ANQGSEA. Trimming shortened V by 3 bases and J by 6 bases, and 11 bases separated the two germline ends. CDR3 DNA sequence: TGCAGCGTTGACGGGGTAAGGGATGGCTACACCTTC. This gives the protein CSVDGVRDGYTF.

This chain uses TRBV21-1 with TRBJ1-1; TRBD1 is taken as the D call from the table, unchecked against the DNA. TRBV21-1 is flagged as a pseudogene. The CDR3 is 12 residues long. CDR3 sequence (DNA): TGTGCCAGCCCAAGACACCACTTCGAAGCTTTCTTT. Amino acid sequence: CASPRHHFEAFF.

This clone was counted a few times. V usage is TRBV4-1 and J usage is TRBJ2-2; 8 bases are a match to TRBD2. CDR3 length: 16 amino acids. In germline, CDR1 is MGHRA, CDR2 YSYEKL. V dropped 4 bases and J dropped 7; count of bases not matched to a gene: 11. For the CDR3, the DNA is TGCGCCAGCAGCCCTCACGGGAGGGCCATCGGCGGGGAGCTGTTTTTT. Translated, it gives CASSPHGRAIGGELFF.

This clone was found a few times. The CDR3 loop is CASSPGLEREQYF. As DNA, the CDR3 is TGTGCCAGCAGTCCGGGACTAGAGCGCGAGCAGTACTTC. The rearrangement uses TRBV28 and TRBJ2-7; 8 bases match TRBD2. Germline CDR1 MDHEN, CDR2 SYDVKM. V lost 5 bases, J lost 6 bases, and 6 bases stayed unmatched. CDR3 length: 13 amino acids.

V and J are TRBV5-1 and TRBJ1-5; no reliable D call. This CDR3 is 14 amino acids long. Germline V gene lookup returns CDR1 SGHRS and CDR2 YFSETQ. Trimming pared 0 bases from V and 7 bases from J, leaving 11 bases between. CDR3 sequence reads: CASSLEGGYQPQHF. The CDR3 DNA sequence: TGCGCCAGCAGCTTGGAAGGCGGGTACCAGCCCCAGCATTTT.

The J gene is TRBJ2-7, the V gene TRBV3-1 (or the pseudogene TRBV3-2); a weak D match, TRBD1 (5 bases). V lost 2 bases and J lost 2, with 13 bases in between. CDR3 length: 15 amino acids. The germline V gene has CDR1 LGHDT and CDR2 YNNKEL (reference sequence). This CDR3 reads CASSQQLQGPYEQYF. CDR3 DNA sequence: TGTGCCAGCAGCCAACAACTCCAGGGTCCCTACGAGCAGTACTTC.

V and J are TRBV29-1 and TRBJ1-3; D remains ambiguous. The CDR3 length is 14 residues. Germline CDR1 is SQVTM and CDR2 is ANQGSEA. Trimming pared 4 bases from V and 7 bases from J, leaving 17 bases between. The CDR3 protein is CSVVVEGRGNTIYF. CDR3 nucleotides: TGCAGCGTTGTGGTCGAGGGCCGTGGGAACACCATATATTTT.

V is TRBV2 and J is TRBJ2-4; 8 nucleotides match TRBD1. Germline loops: CDR1 SNHLY, CDR2 FYNNEI. The ends lost 4 bases at V and 5 bases at J; junction bases unmatched: 7. The CDR3 has 15 residues. This CDR3 is CASSVFRGRENIQYF. The CDR3 DNA is TGTGCCAGCAGTGTATTCAGGGGGCGAGAAAACATTCAGTACTTC.

This sequence joins TRBV5-1 and TRBJ1-1; a possible D gene is TRBD1 (5 bases). Germline V gene sequence: CDR1 SGHRS, CDR2 YFSETQ. V lost 0 bases to trimming and J lost 4 bases, with 13 bases between them. The CDR3 spans 15 residues. For the CDR3, the DNA is TGCGCCAGCAGCTTGGGCGTGGAGGGGTTCACTGAAGCTTTCTTT. It translates to CASSLGVEGFTEAFF.

The V call is TRBV9, the J call TRBJ2-3; TRBD2 matches 9 bases. The V gene's germline CDR1 is SGDLS and CDR2 YYNGEE. Germline trimming cut 3 bases from V and 0 bases from J; bases unmatched to any gene: 2. CDR3 size: 15 residues. This CDR3 is CASSAAGGSTDTQYF. The CDR3 bases are TGTGCCAGCAGCGCGGCGGGAGGGAGCACAGATACGCAGTATTTT.

The chain couples TRBV5-4 to TRBJ1-4; no clear D. The CDR3 extends over 15 amino acids. Trimming took 4 bases from V and 7 from J, leaving 17 bases between them. Germline assignment: CDR1 SGHNT and CDR2 YYREEE (reference sequence). Written as DNA, the CDR3 is TGTGCCAGCAGCGAACGGACGGAGGCGGGTGAAAAACTGTTTTTT. Encoded protein: CASSERTEAGEKLFF.

The table lists this clone with a count of one. This chain joins TRBV28 and TRBJ1-2; D perhaps matches TRBD1 (6 bases). Germline CDR1 and CDR2: MDHEN and SYDVKM. The V gene lost 5 bases and the J gene lost 3 bases, with 13 bases spanning the gap. This CDR3 contains 14 residues. CDR3 loop: CASSPPHRDYGYTF. CDR3 DNA sequence: TGTGCCAGCAGTCCTCCCCACAGGGACTATGGCTACACCTTC.

V and J are TRBV2 and TRBJ1-1, with 7 nucleotides matching TRBD1. V was pared by 5 bases and J by 5 bases, with 5 bases of the junction left unmatched. Germline V gene lookup returns CDR1 SNHLY and CDR2 FYNNEI. The CDR3 is 13 residues long. The CDR3 bases are TGTGCCAGCAGTTTGACAGGGTATACTGAAGCTTTCTTT. Protein sequence: CASSLTGYTEAFF. Full variable domain (rest looked up from reference TRBV2 and TRBJ1-1): EPEVTQTPSHQVTQMGQEVILRCVPISNHLYFYWYRQILGQKVEFLVSFYNNEISEKSEIFDDQFSVERPDGSNFTLKIRSTKLEDSAMYFCASSLTGYTEAFFGQGTRLTVV.

This clone was detected only once. V gene TRBV3-1 (or the pseudogene TRBV3-2) combines with J gene TRBJ1-1; D gene unclear. Germline-derived CDR1 and CDR2 are LGHDT and YNNKEL (reference sequence). V dropped 0 bases and J dropped 11 bases, with 19 bases sitting between them. The length of the CDR3 is 15 residues. The CDR3 coding sequence is TGTGCCAGCAGCCAAGAGAAACTCCACCCGGGTGCGGCTTTCTTT. As protein: CASSQEKLHPGAAFF.

The CDR3 loop is CASSLDGYNSPLHF. CDR3 nucleotide sequence: TGCGCCAGCAGCTTGGACGGTTATAATTCACCCCTCCACTTT. V gene TRBV5-1 combines with J gene TRBJ1-6; unclear D gene. There are 14 residues in the CDR3. The V gene's germline CDR1 is SGHRS and CDR2 YFSETQ. Trimming left V 0 bases short and J 4 bases short, with 5 bases between. Looking up the rest from reference TRBV5-1 and TRBJ1-6 gives the full variable domain: KAGVTQTPRYLIKTRGQQVTLSCSPISGHRSVSWYQQTPGQGLQFLFEYFSETQRNKGNFPGRFSGRQFSNSRSEMNVSTLELGDSALYLCASSLDGYNSPLHFGNGTRLTVT.

This clone has a single count. The chain uses TRBV7-8 and TRBJ2-2; 8 bases fit TRBD2. Losses at the gene ends were 1 base for V and 7 bases for J; bases not matched to a gene: 5. This CDR3 region has 15 residues. The germline V gene has CDR1 SGHVS and CDR2 FQNEAQ. CDR3 bases: TGTGCCAGCAGCTTAGGGCTAGCGGGCGTCGGGGAGCTGTTTTTT. It codes for CASSLGLAGVGELFF.

This clone was counted only a few times. The J gene is TRBJ2-7, the V gene TRBV15; 7 bases match TRBD2. After removal of 7 bases from V and 4 bases from J, the junction contained 7 bases not matched to a gene. Germline V gives CDR1 LNHNV, CDR2 YYDKDF (reference sequence). CDR3 length equals 13 residues. The CDR3 is CATKAGAGYEQYF. Written as DNA, the CDR3 is TGTGCCACCAAGGCGGGAGCGGGGTACGAGCAGTACTTC. Filled out from reference TRBV15 and TRBJ2-7, the complete variable domain reads DAMVIQNPRYQVTQFGKPVTLSCSQTLNHNVMYWYQQKSSQAPKLLFHYYDKDFNNEADTPDNFQSRRPNTSFCFLDIRSPGLGDTAMYLCATKAGAGYEQYFGPGTRLTVT.

The rearrangement uses TRBV15 and TRBJ1-5; D is undetermined. The germline V gene encodes CDR1 LNHNV and CDR2 YYDKDF (reference sequence). This CDR3 is built from 14 residues. V lost 0 bases and J lost 4, with 7 bases in between. The CDR3, as DNA: TGTGCCACCAGCAGAGACCGGGTGAATCAGCCCCAGCATTTT. Protein: CATSRDRVNQPQHF.

The genes are TRBV12-3 or TRBV12-4 and TRBJ1-2; no firm D call. Trimming pared 3 bases from V and 7 bases from J, leaving 9 bases between. This CDR3 has 12 residues. CDR3 loop: CASSFTGIGYTF. CDR3 DNA: TGTGCCAGCAGTTTCACGGGAATTGGCTACACCTTC.

Only one count was recorded for this clone. The rearrangement joins TRBV14 to TRBJ2-1; possible D gene TRBD2, 6 bases. V was cut by 4 bases and J by 6 bases, with 19 bases left in between. Per germline, CDR1 SGHDN and CDR2 FVKESK. This CDR3 is 16 amino acids long. The CDR3 bases are TGTGCCAGCAGCCGACGGAGGGCCTCGGTGGGCAATGAGCAGTTCTTC. Translating gives CASSRRRASVGNEQFF.